Listed here is a single T cell receptor (beta chain). The data originate from a study of blood T cell repertoires in COVID-19. The Seattle patients, enrolled during active infection, were followed longitudinally. Some clones are missing from TCRdb's copy, which holds only in-frame ones; the method was immunoSEQ multiplex PCR. The data show about 150,000 clones, 75% to 90% seen once. Germline CDR1 reads KGHSH; CDR2 reads LQKENI. V was pared by 3 bases and J by 3 bases, with 17 bases between. The length of the CDR3 is 16 residues. The rearrangement joins TRBV18 to TRBJ1-1; D remains ambiguous. The receptor was isolated from a man aged 18 to 30 with COVID-19, enrolled during active disease. Sequencing used peripheral blood. The CDR3 loop is CASSPVFRGSDTEAFF. CDR3 sequence (DNA): TGTGCCAGCTCACCGGTTTTCCGGGGATCGGACACTGAAGCTTTCTTT.